This T cell receptor beta chain was captured by sequencing in a study of blood T cell repertoires in COVID-19. Whole-study context: From the United States, Italy and Spain came samples of acute and convalescent COVID-19. T cells, B-cell-depleted T cells, or PBMCs provided the cDNA or gDNA that served as material.

Authors' data handling: Amplifying reference gene primers gave estimates of nucleated cell counts. Here immunoSEQ multiplex PCR was the method, and the copy in TCRdb shows in-frame clones only, minus some. That table furnishes V, J and clone size, whereas the DNA furnished D and trimming. The sample yields some 16,000 clones, approximately 78% seen once. The germline V gene encodes CDR1 SGDLS and CDR2 YYNGEE. Deletions cut 6 bases from V and 2 bases from J, with 16 bases between. The CDR3 contains 15 residues. The TCR sequence derives from a man at least 80 years old with active or convalescent COVID-19. This chain links TRBV9 with TRBJ2-3; D perhaps matches TRBD2 (5 bases). Sequencing was done on a sample of peripheral blood. CDR3 in amino acids: CASNPSGIYTDTQYF. CDR3 DNA: TGTGCCAGCAACCCTTCCGGGATCTACACAGATACGCAGTATTTT.